A single sample is the source of the 21 T cell receptor beta chains below, sequenced in a study of shared T cell receptors in the human thymus. The repertoire was sequenced with immunoSEQ multiplex PCR; TCRdb's copy has only in-frame clones and lacks some. The sample lists more than 550,000 clones, 75% to 90% occurring once. The same specimen was also included in a second study, on human thymus T cells.

What was sequenced was thymocytes. These receptors all come from a girl under three years old with a congenital heart defect.

This clone was seen only once. The chain joins TRBV6-5 to TRBJ1-4; D is perhaps TRBD1 (5 bases). Trimming left V 4 bases short and J 6 bases short, with 9 bases between. Germline CDR1 is MNHEY and CDR2 is SVGAGI. The length of the CDR3 is 13 residues. CDR3 loop: CASSSQADEKLFF. Written as DNA, the CDR3 is TGTGCCAGCAGTTCACAGGCCGATGAAAAACTGTTTTTT.

This clone was observed once. DNA for the CDR3: TGTGCCACCAGCGGACCCGACAGGGGGCGAGACTACGAGCAGTACTTC. Translating it yields CATSGPDRGRDYEQYF. The rearrangement uses TRBV15 and TRBJ2-7; 10 positions agree with TRBD1. The CDR3 covers 16 residues. Germline V lookup: CDR1 LNHNV, CDR2 YYDKDF (reference sequence). Germline trimming cut 5 bases from V and 3 bases from J; bases unmatched to any gene: 10. The full variable domain, rest sourced from reference TRBV15 and TRBJ2-7, is DAMVIQNPRYQVTQFGKPVTLSCSQTLNHNVMYWYQQKSSQAPKLLFHYYDKDFNNEADTPDNFQSRRPNTSFCFLDIRSPGLGDTAMYLCATSGPDRGRDYEQYFGPGTRLTVT.

This chain joins TRBV10-3 and TRBJ2-1, with TRBD1 matching 7 bases. The CDR3 sequence is 14 residues long. The germline V gene encodes CDR1 ENHRY and CDR2 SYGVKD. After removal of 5 bases from V and 8 bases from J, the junction contained 9 bases not matched to a gene. CDR3 nucleotide sequence: TGTGCCATCAGTTCGGACAGGAGTGGGGATGAGCAGTTCTTC. Translated, it gives CAISSDRSGDEQFF.

This chain links TRBV19 with TRBJ1-5; D not resolved. Germline CDR1 and CDR2: LNHDA and SQIVND (reference sequence). Trimming stripped 6 bases from V and 4 bases from J, with 13 bases between. The CDR3 consists of 14 residues. The CDR3 sequence is CASSNPSGNQPQHF. The CDR3 coding sequence is TGTGCCAGTAGCAACCCTTCGGGGAATCAGCCCCAGCATTTT.

V and J are TRBV9 and TRBJ1-5; maybe TRBD1 (6 bases). The V end lost 0 bases, the J end lost 1 base, and 11 bases lay between the germline ends. Germline CDR1 is SGDLS and CDR2 is YYNGEE. CDR3 length: 16 amino acids. The CDR3 protein is CASSVGPGHSNQPQHF. The CDR3 DNA reads TGTGCCAGCAGCGTAGGACCGGGACACAGCAATCAGCCCCAGCATTTT.

The chain has TRBV5-5 and TRBJ1-2; D call uncertain. Germline V lookup: CDR1 SGHKS, CDR2 YYEKEE (reference sequence). This CDR3 spans 14 amino acids. Trimming took off 3 bases at V and 8 bases at J, with 17 bases between the two ends. CDR3 coding DNA: TGTGCCAGCAGCTACCCGGGGAGGCTGGGAGGCTACACCTTC. This gives the protein CASSYPGRLGGYTF.

The chain carries TRBV7-9 and TRBJ1-6; D remains ambiguous. CDR1 SEHNR and CDR2 FQNEAQ come from the germline V gene (reference sequence). Trimming shortened V by 5 bases and J by 8 bases, and 16 bases separated the two germline ends. The CDR3 totals 15 residues. CDR3 sequence (DNA): TGTGCCAGCAGCCACTTCTCCATTAGCGATTCACCCCTCCACTTT. This translates into CASSHFSISDSPLHF.

This chain connects TRBV11-2 to TRBJ2-3; D is perhaps TRBD2 (6 bases). Trimming stripped 0 bases from V and 4 bases from J, with 17 bases between. CDR1 and CDR2 from the germline V gene are SGHAT and FQNNGV. The CDR3 extends over 17 amino acids. The CDR3 DNA reads TGTGCCAGCAGCTTAGATCAGGACGGCGGGGCCTCAGATACGCAGTATTTT. Its protein is CASSLDQDGGASDTQYF.

This chain links TRBV5-1 with TRBJ2-7; 9 nucleotides line up with TRBD1. The ends lost 4 bases at V and 3 bases at J; junction bases unmatched: 8. Looked up from germline, CDR1 is SGHRS and CDR2 is YFSETQ. This CDR3 is 15 amino acids long. CDR3 sequence (DNA): TGCGCCAGCAGCAAACAGGGGGCCCTTTTCTACGAGCAGTACTTC. It is translated as CASSKQGALFYEQYF. Complete variable domain (other parts from reference TRBV5-1 and TRBJ2-7): KAGVTQTPRYLIKTRGQQVTLSCSPISGHRSVSWYQQTPGQGLQFLFEYFSETQRNKGNFPGRFSGRQFSNSRSEMNVSTLELGDSALYLCASSKQGALFYEQYFGPGTRLTVT.

This clone was seen only once. This chain joins TRBV5-4 and TRBJ1-1; D unresolved. Germline V gene sequence: CDR1 SGHNT, CDR2 YYREEE (reference sequence). This CDR3 has 15 residues. V lost 4 bases and J lost 4, with 17 bases in between. In nucleotides, the CDR3 is TGTGCCAGCAGCACCTCGAGTGGCGGGGTCACTGAAGCTTTCTTT. It specifies CASSTSSGGVTEAFF.

The V and J genes are TRBV7-3 and TRBJ2-7; no firm D call. Germline V gene lookup returns CDR1 SGHTA and CDR2 FQGTGA. Trimming removed 1 base at V and 0 bases at J, with 4 bases between. The CDR3 length is 13 residues. The CDR3 loop is CASSLSSSYEQYF. CDR3 nucleotides: TGTGCCAGCAGCTTAAGCAGCTCCTACGAGCAGTACTTC.

In this sample, this clone turned up once. The chain has TRBV30 and TRBJ2-7, with 7 positions matching TRBD1. J was trimmed by 3 bases and V by 5 bases; bases with no gene match: 19. Per germline, CDR1 GTSNPN and CDR2 SVGIG (reference sequence). This CDR3 contains 17 residues. The CDR3 DNA sequence: TGTGCCTGGGCAGCCGGGACAGAGAGAGACCTTGGCTACGAGCAGTACTTC. As protein: CAWAAGTERDLGYEQYF.

J is TRBJ2-7 and V is TRBV6-1; 7 bases fit TRBD1. CDR3 length: 16 amino acids. Germline CDR1 is MNHNS and CDR2 is SASEGT. V gave up 5 bases and J gave up 2 bases; unmatched junction bases: 12. In DNA form, the CDR3 reads TGTGCCAGCAGTCAAGGAACCGGACAGGTAACCTACGAGCAGTACTTC. This encodes CASSQGTGQVTYEQYF.

The chain carries TRBV2 and TRBJ1-1, with TRBD1 matching over 11 bases. Losses at the gene ends were 3 bases for V and 2 bases for J; bases not matched to a gene: 8. The germline gives CDR1 SNHLY, CDR2 FYNNEI. The CDR3 has 17 residues. CDR3 DNA sequence: TGTGCCAGCAGTGAGCCGGGACAGGGGGGGGAAAACACTGAAGCTTTCTTT. It yields the protein CASSEPGQGGENTEAFF. Together with reference TRBV2 and TRBJ1-1, the CDR3 gives the full variable domain: EPEVTQTPSHQVTQMGQEVILRCVPISNHLYFYWYRQILGQKVEFLVSFYNNEISEKSEIFDDQFSVERPDGSNFTLKIRSTKLEDSAMYFCASSEPGQGGENTEAFFGQGTRLTVV.

V gene TRBV10-3 combines with J gene TRBJ1-2; 10 bases line up with TRBD1. The CDR3 has 14 residues. The V gene's germline CDR1 is ENHRY and CDR2 SYGVKD. Trimming took 6 bases from V and 10 from J; bases not matched to a gene: 11. The CDR3 DNA sequence: TGTGCCATCAGGGCCGACAGGGGGCGCGTAGCCTACACCTTC. Its translation: CAIRADRGRVAYTF.

This clone appeared a few times. The chain combines TRBV4-2 with TRBJ1-1; 9 nucleotides agree with TRBD1. J gave up 5 bases and V 0 bases, and 10 bases lay outside the gene matches. The germline CDR1 and CDR2 sequences are LGHNA and YNFKEQ. The CDR3 contains 17 residues. As DNA, the CDR3 is TGTGCCAGCAGCCAAGATAGTATGGACAGGGGAGGGACTGAAGCTTTCTTT. Translating it yields CASSQDSMDRGGTEAFF.

This chain joins TRBV21-1 and TRBJ2-5; the table's D call, TRBD1, was not checked against the DNA. TRBV21-1 is marked as a pseudogene. This CDR3 has 17 residues. CDR3 sequence reads: CASSKEVDRERGETQYF. The CDR3, as DNA: TGTGCCAGCAGCAAAGAAGTGGACAGGGAAAGGGGAGAGACCCAGTACTTC.

The V call is TRBV27, the J call TRBJ1-5; D possibly corresponds to TRBD1 (5 bases). The CDR3 length is 14 residues. The germline V gene encodes CDR1 MNHEY and CDR2 SMNVEV (reference sequence). V dropped 2 bases and J dropped 5 bases, with 10 bases sitting between them. The CDR3 DNA follows: TGTGCCAGCAGTTTAATCTTAGGGGATCAGCCCCAGCATTTT. This codes for CASSLILGDQPQHF.

V usage is TRBV11-2 and J usage is TRBJ2-3; 12 bases fit TRBD2. V shed 4 bases and J 3 bases; nucleotides not matched to a gene: 11. Looked up from germline, CDR1 is SGHAT and CDR2 is FQNNGV. This CDR3 is 18 amino acids long. DNA of the CDR3: TGTGCCAGCAGCTCCCCCAGGAGACTAGCGGGGGATACAGATACGCAGTATTTT. It translates to CASSSPRRLAGDTDTQYF.

About this clone itself: Other DNA sequences in this sample translate to the same CDR3. This rearrangement joins TRBV6-5 to TRBJ1-6; D uncertain. CDR3 length: 14 residues. The V and J ends lost 8 bases and 7 bases respectively, with 15 bases between them. Germline assignment: CDR1 MNHEY and CDR2 SVGAGI. The CDR3 protein is CASSISSQNSPLHF. For the CDR3, the DNA is TGTGCCAGCTCGATCAGTAGCCAGAATTCACCCCTCCACTTT.

The V and J genes are TRBV15 and TRBJ2-1; 10 bases agree with TRBD2. This CDR3 comprises 18 residues. With V trimmed by 0 bases and J by 10 bases, 15 bases remained unmatched. Germline lookup yields CDR1 LNHNV and CDR2 YYDKDF (reference sequence). DNA of the CDR3: TGTGCCACCAGCAGAGATATCGGGGTAGCGGGGGGTTTTGGGGAGCAGTTCTTC. Amino acids: CATSRDIGVAGGFGEQFF.